This T cell receptor (beta chain) was sequenced during a study of T cell changes during pregnancy in multiple sclerosis. Method: immunoSEQ multiplex PCR; TCRdb's copy keeps in-frame clones and lacks some. The sample consists of some 19,000 clones, 88% of them appearing once. Here the sequenced sample was CD8+ T cells from peripheral blood mononuclear cells, taken after pregnancy. The TCR comes from a female donor in good health, enrolled as a control in a pregnancy study.

The CDR3 spells CASSEGEAYQPQHF. Written as DNA, the CDR3 is TGTGCCAGCAGTGAAGGGGAGGCTTATCAGCCCCAGCATTTT. The chain has TRBV6-1 and TRBJ1-5; D gene uncertain. Germline V gene lookup returns CDR1 MNHNS and CDR2 SASEGT. Trimming pared 1 base from V and 5 bases from J, leaving 9 bases between. This CDR3 is built from 14 residues.